Listed below are T cell receptor beta chains from one sample, sequenced in a study of T cell responses to AZD1222 COVID-19 vaccine. The data were produced by immunoSEQ multiplex PCR, yet TCRdb's version contains in-frame clones alone and is incomplete. The sample holds about 170,000 clones, 90% seen once. The sequences come from peripheral blood, collected on day 0 of AZD1222 vaccination. These receptors were obtained from an adult in good health. The CDR3 runs from the conserved cysteine through the conserved F or W. Each record gives: CDR3 protein, CDR3 DNA, D gene, clone size, V gene, J gene. The D gene is left open where the match is weak. Not every row has a clone size; where given, it reads once, few, many or a size class.

cdr3_aa: CASSRGTGVGQETQYF
cdr3_nt: TGTGCCAGTAGTAGAGGGACAGGGGTCGGGCAAGAGACCCAGTACTTC
d_call: TRBD1
clone_size: NA
v_call: TRBV19
j_call: TRBJ2-5

cdr3_aa: CASSATGKQPQHF
cdr3_nt: TGTGCCAGCAGCGCCACAGGGAAGCAGCCCCAGCATTTT
d_call: NA
clone_size: few
v_call: TRBV7-2
j_call: TRBJ1-5

cdr3_aa: CASTLPRRSTDTQYF
cdr3_nt: TGTGCCAGCACCCTCCCCAGGCGGAGCACAGATACGCAGTATTTT
d_call: NA
clone_size: few
v_call: TRBV6-5
j_call: TRBJ2-3

cdr3_aa: CASSLSGTGHEKLFF
cdr3_nt: TGTGCCAGCAGTTTATCGGGGACAGGGCATGAAAAACTGTTTTTT
d_call: TRBD1
clone_size: NA
v_call: TRBV27
j_call: TRBJ1-4

cdr3_aa: CASSYPGGTEAFF
cdr3_nt: TGTGCCAGCAGTTATCCGGGCGGAACTGAAGCTTTCTTT
d_call: NA
clone_size: NA
v_call: TRBV6-5
j_call: TRBJ1-1

cdr3_aa: CASSSGLAGGAGELFF
cdr3_nt: TGTGCCAGCAGCTCCGGACTAGCGGGGGGGGCCGGGGAGCTGTTTTTT
d_call: TRBD2
clone_size: NA
v_call: TRBV7-8
j_call: TRBJ2-2

cdr3_aa: CASSSRQGNTGELFF
cdr3_nt: TGTGCCAGCAGCTCCCGACAGGGGAACACCGGGGAGCTGTTTTTT
d_call: TRBD1
clone_size: NA
v_call: TRBV7-8
j_call: TRBJ2-2

cdr3_aa: CASRVETQYF
cdr3_nt: TGTGCCAGCAGAGTTGAGACCCAGTACTTC
d_call: NA
clone_size: NA
v_call: TRBV2
j_call: TRBJ2-5

cdr3_aa: CASSAYSGAAYEQYF
cdr3_nt: TGTGCCAGCAGTGCATATAGCGGGGCAGCCTACGAGCAGTACTTC
d_call: TRBD2
clone_size: once
v_call: TRBV7-3
j_call: TRBJ2-7

cdr3_aa: CASSQDPGPQYF
cdr3_nt: TGTGCCAGCAGCCAGGATCCGGGACCCCAGTATTTT
d_call: NA
clone_size: NA
v_call: TRBV3-1/TRBV3-2
j_call: TRBJ2-3

cdr3_aa: CASKKGSNTEAFF
cdr3_nt: TGTGCCTCAAAAAAGGGGTCGAACACTGAAGCTTTCTTT
d_call: NA
clone_size: NA
v_call: TRBV7-8
j_call: TRBJ1-1

cdr3_aa: CASSQEQQTEAFF
cdr3_nt: TGTGCCAGCAGCCAAGAACAGCAGACTGAAGCTTTCTTT
d_call: NA
clone_size: once
v_call: TRBV14
j_call: TRBJ1-1

cdr3_aa: CASSRWGGEGEKLFF
cdr3_nt: TGTGCCAGCAGTCGCTGGGGAGGCGAGGGGGAAAAACTGTTTTTT
d_call: NA
clone_size: NA
v_call: TRBV27
j_call: TRBJ1-4

cdr3_aa: CASSVRPPGLAGSTDTQYF
cdr3_nt: TGTGCCAGCAGTGTCCGCCCTCCCGGACTAGCGGGTAGCACAGATACGCAGTATTTT
d_call: TRBD2
clone_size: NA
v_call: TRBV2
j_call: TRBJ2-3

cdr3_aa: CASSETGDYGYTF
cdr3_nt: TGTGCCAGCAGCGAGACAGGTGATTATGGCTACACCTTC
d_call: NA
clone_size: NA
v_call: TRBV6-5
j_call: TRBJ1-2

cdr3_aa: CASSLGNNEQFF
cdr3_nt: TGTGCCAGCAGCCTCGGGAACAATGAGCAGTTCTTC
d_call: NA
clone_size: NA
v_call: TRBV7-2
j_call: TRBJ2-1

cdr3_aa: CASSSGSGVTEAFF
cdr3_nt: TGTGCCAGCAGCTCTGGCTCAGGGGTCACTGAAGCTTTCTTT
d_call: NA
clone_size: NA
v_call: TRBV5-5
j_call: TRBJ1-1

cdr3_aa: CASTFGGTSGANEQFF
cdr3_nt: TGTGCCAGCACCTTTGGAGGGACTAGCGGGGCCAATGAGCAGTTCTTC
d_call: TRBD2
clone_size: NA
v_call: TRBV7-9
j_call: TRBJ2-1

cdr3_aa: CASSPVLPVAGGQIKQETQYF
cdr3_nt: TGTGCCAGCAGCCCCGTGCTCCCAGTAGCGGGGGGGCAAATTAAACAAGAGACCCAGTACTTC
d_call: NA
clone_size: NA
v_call: TRBV21-1
j_call: TRBJ2-5

cdr3_aa: CASSLATGDRAGEQYF
cdr3_nt: TGCGCCAGCAGCTTGGCAACTGGCGACAGGGCAGGCGAGCAGTACTTC
d_call: TRBD1
clone_size: NA
v_call: TRBV5-1
j_call: TRBJ2-7

cdr3_aa: CASSLMTGRNYEQYF
cdr3_nt: TGTGCCAGCAGCTTGATGACAGGGAGAAACTACGAGCAGTACTTC
d_call: TRBD1
clone_size: NA
v_call: TRBV5-6
j_call: TRBJ2-7

cdr3_aa: CASSTRQASSYEQYF
cdr3_nt: TGTGCCAGCAGCACCCGACAGGCAAGCTCCTACGAGCAGTACTTC
d_call: NA
clone_size: once
v_call: TRBV7-2
j_call: TRBJ2-7

cdr3_aa: CASRGAGEQYF
cdr3_nt: TGTGCCAGCCGGGGGGCTGGCGAGCAGTACTTC
d_call: NA
clone_size: NA
v_call: TRBV27
j_call: TRBJ2-7

cdr3_aa: CASSPTENTEAFF
cdr3_nt: TGTGCCAGCAGCCCGACAGAGAACACTGAAGCTTTCTTT
d_call: NA
clone_size: NA
v_call: TRBV7-3
j_call: TRBJ1-1

cdr3_aa: CASSYLLTGTGQFF
cdr3_nt: TGTGCCAGCAGCTATCTCCTCACCGGGACGGGGCAGTTCTTC
d_call: NA
clone_size: once
v_call: TRBV7-2
j_call: TRBJ2-1

cdr3_aa: CASSGQGVQPQHF
cdr3_nt: TGTGCCAGTAGTGGGCAGGGGGTCCAGCCCCAGCATTTT
d_call: TRBD1
clone_size: NA
v_call: TRBV19
j_call: TRBJ1-5

cdr3_aa: CASSLLDGIYGYTF
cdr3_nt: TGTGCCAGCAGCTTACTCGACGGAATCTATGGCTACACCTTC
d_call: NA
clone_size: NA
v_call: TRBV7-8
j_call: TRBJ1-2

cdr3_aa: CASSMDRRMNTEAFF
cdr3_nt: TGTGCCAGTAGTATGGACAGGCGTATGAACACTGAAGCTTTCTTT
d_call: TRBD1
clone_size: NA
v_call: TRBV19
j_call: TRBJ1-1

cdr3_aa: CASSQGRELAKNIQYF
cdr3_nt: TGTGCCAGTAGCCAAGGGAGGGAGTTAGCCAAAAACATTCAGTACTTC
d_call: TRBD2
clone_size: NA
v_call: TRBV19
j_call: TRBJ2-4

cdr3_aa: CASSGRSPPDEQYF
cdr3_nt: TGTGCCAGCAGTGGCCGTAGCCCCCCCGACGAGCAGTACTTC
d_call: NA
clone_size: once
v_call: TRBV2
j_call: TRBJ2-7

cdr3_aa: CASSESENTEAFF
cdr3_nt: TGTGCCAGCAGTGAATCGGAAAACACTGAAGCTTTCTTT
d_call: NA
clone_size: NA
v_call: TRBV2
j_call: TRBJ1-1

cdr3_aa: CASSTRTGGGNTIYF
cdr3_nt: TGCGCCAGCAGCACCCGGACGGGAGGAGGAAACACCATATATTTT
d_call: NA
clone_size: NA
v_call: TRBV5-1
j_call: TRBJ1-3

cdr3_aa: CASSLAAGTSNTEAFF
cdr3_nt: TGCGCCAGCAGCTTGGCCGCTGGCACATCGAACACTGAAGCTTTCTTT
d_call: NA
clone_size: NA
v_call: TRBV5-1
j_call: TRBJ1-1

cdr3_aa: CASTDETGVIWRTLHF
cdr3_nt: TGTGCCAGCACCGATGAGACAGGGGTGATATGGAGAACCCTCCACTTT
d_call: TRBD1
clone_size: NA
v_call: TRBV6-6
j_call: TRBJ1-6

cdr3_aa: CASSPRPGNNQPQHF
cdr3_nt: TGTGCCAGCAGCCCGAGACCCGGGAACAATCAGCCCCAGCATTTT
d_call: NA
clone_size: NA
v_call: TRBV9
j_call: TRBJ1-5

cdr3_aa: CASSLMLAGGWDEQFF
cdr3_nt: TGTGCCAGCAGCTTGATGCTAGCGGGGGGCTGGGATGAGCAGTTCTTC
d_call: TRBD2
clone_size: NA
v_call: TRBV5-4
j_call: TRBJ2-1

cdr3_aa: CASINRGEETQYF
cdr3_nt: TGTGCCAGCATTAACAGGGGTGAAGAGACCCAGTACTTC
d_call: TRBD1
clone_size: NA
v_call: TRBV5-8
j_call: TRBJ2-5

cdr3_aa: CASSLEVQMNQPQHF
cdr3_nt: TGTGCCAGCAGCTTGGAGGTACAGATGAATCAGCCCCAGCATTTT
d_call: NA
clone_size: NA
v_call: TRBV5-8
j_call: TRBJ1-5

cdr3_aa: CASSPMLRSPLHF
cdr3_nt: TGTGCCAGCAGCCCTATGTTACGCTCACCCCTCCACTTT
d_call: NA
clone_size: NA
v_call: TRBV9
j_call: TRBJ1-6

cdr3_aa: CASSKGALGQGRVYEQYF
cdr3_nt: TGTGCCAGCAGCAAAGGGGCTCTCGGACAGGGCAGGGTCTACGAGCAGTACTTC
d_call: NA
clone_size: NA
v_call: TRBV21-1
j_call: TRBJ2-7

cdr3_aa: CASSPSSGSGGELFF
cdr3_nt: TGTGCCAGCAGCCCCTCTTCGGGGTCTGGCGGGGAGCTGTTTTTT
d_call: NA
clone_size: NA
v_call: TRBV11-3
j_call: TRBJ2-2

cdr3_aa: CASSVSFLTDTQYF
cdr3_nt: TGTGCCAGCAGCGTTAGCTTCCTCACAGATACGCAGTATTTT
d_call: NA
clone_size: once
v_call: TRBV9
j_call: TRBJ2-3